This T cell receptor beta chain was profiled in a study of OX40 agonist ivuxolimab in advanced cancers. Study-wide context: Intravenous ivuxolimab at 0.01 to 10 mg/kg was given to patients every 2 weeks.

Trimming removed 3 bases at V and 4 bases at J, with 16 bases between. The CDR3 is 15 amino acids. Per germline, CDR1 SGHRS and CDR2 YFSETQ. Sequencing was performed with immunoSEQ multiplex PCR; in TCRdb, only in-frame clones are kept and a portion is missing. The table records about 67,000 clones, over 80% of them present only once. This clone was found once. What it binds is not known. The study, taken as a whole, reports: Blood T cells, both CD4+ and CD8+, expanded clonally by week 6 at 0.1 to 3.0 mg/kg.

Blood sampling took place at baseline, cycle 4 day 1, and cycle 7 day 1. Sample: CD4+ or CD8+ T cells sorted from blood, taken in a trial of the OX40 agonist ivuxolimab. The sequence derives from an adult with an advanced solid tumor such as melanoma, head and neck, liver or kidney cancer. The chain has TRBV5-1 and TRBJ1-1; a possible D gene is TRBD1 (6 bases). CDR3 coding DNA: TGCGCCAGCAGCTCAACAGGGAGCCTGGGCACTGAAGCTTTCTTT. Its protein is CASSSTGSLGTEAFF.